Each of the 26 T cell receptor beta chains below was sequenced from the same sample in a study of beta chain features in type 1 diabetes. The sequenced template was cDNA made from the entire isolated RNA. Assay: immunoSEQ multiplex PCR; the TCRdb copy retains only in-frame clones and omits some. Of about 52,000 clones listed, less than 55% are singletons. The antigens of these receptors remain unknown. Study results and caveats: Across all four CD4+ subsets, people with type 1 diabetes showed modestly shorter TCRB CDR3s.

Sequencing was done on a sample of Tregs from blood. The source of these receptors is a man between 25 and 39 years old with type 1 diabetes.

This chain connects TRBV7-2 to TRBJ2-7; TRBD2 matches at 11 bases. V dropped 2 bases and J dropped 7; count of bases not matched to a gene: 7. The CDR3 length is 15 residues. Germline CDR1 is SGHTA and CDR2 is FQGNSA. CDR3 in amino acids: CASSLIAGGHFEQYF. The CDR3 nucleotides read TGTGCCAGCAGCTTAATAGCGGGAGGGCATTTTGAGCAGTACTTC.

This clone has just a few counts. The chain employs TRBV28 and TRBJ1-2; D perhaps matches TRBD1 (6 bases). The CDR3 has 13 residues. The germline CDR1 and CDR2 sequences are MDHEN and SYDVKM. With 5 bases removed from V and 3 bases from J, the gap between germline ends came to 10 bases. This CDR3 is CASSKGQHYGYTF. In nucleotides, the CDR3 is TGTGCCAGCAGTAAAGGACAGCACTATGGCTACACCTTC.

This clone came up a few times. The V and J genes are TRBV6-6 and TRBJ2-7, with 9 bases fitting TRBD1. V lost 4 bases and J lost 1; bases outside the gene matches: 8. This CDR3 is 16 amino acids long. In germline, CDR1 is MNHNY, CDR2 SVGAGI (reference sequence). The CDR3 nucleotides are TGTGCCAGCAGTTCACAGGGGGCTTTTCTATCCTACGAGCAGTACTTC. This codes for CASSSQGAFLSYEQYF.

V gene TRBV2 combines with J gene TRBJ2-7, with D possibly TRBD1 on 6 matching bases. Germline loops: CDR1 SNHLY, CDR2 FYNNEI. This CDR3 has 15 amino acids. The ends were cut back, 6 bases at V and 4 bases at J, with 19 bases in the middle. This CDR3 reads CASRGQAGLAYEQYF. DNA for the CDR3: TGTGCCAGCAGGGGACAAGCAGGCCTAGCTTACGAGCAGTACTTC.

The chain carries TRBV18 and TRBJ2-7; D may be TRBD1 (5 bases). Trimming stripped 2 bases from V and 2 bases from J, with 22 bases between. Germline CDR1 reads KGHSH; CDR2 reads LQKENI. The CDR3 covers 18 residues. CDR3 protein: CASSPIPPFSRDAYEQYF. For the CDR3, the DNA is TGTGCCAGCTCACCAATCCCCCCCTTTTCCAGGGATGCCTACGAGCAGTACTTC.

This clone was recorded many times. J is TRBJ2-1 and V is TRBV7-3; D is ambiguous. V lost 5 bases and J lost 7, with 15 bases in between. The CDR3 runs 14 residues. CDR1 and CDR2 from the germline V gene are SGHTA and FQGTGA. CDR3 DNA sequence: TGTGCCAGCAGCCCAACTCGGAGCGAGAATGAGCAGTTCTTC. Its protein product is CASSPTRSENEQFF.

This chain connects TRBV10-3 to TRBJ2-5; 7 positions match TRBD2. The CDR3 totals 15 residues. J gave up 2 bases and V 5 bases, and 8 bases lay outside the gene matches. The germline V gene encodes CDR1 ENHRY and CDR2 SYGVKD. The CDR3 DNA sequence: TGTGCCATCAGTTTGTCCCCAGCGGGGCAAGAGACCCAGTACTTC. Residues: CAISLSPAGQETQYF.

This chain uses TRBV4-1 with TRBJ2-1; 15 positions match TRBD2. Germline V gene data show CDR1 as MGHRA and CDR2 as YSYEKL. There are 18 residues in the CDR3. V was clipped by 0 bases and J by 6 bases; unmatched bases: 6. CDR3: CASSQEGLAGGWTNEQFF. CDR3 in DNA: TGCGCCAGCAGCCAAGAGGGACTAGCGGGAGGCTGGACCAATGAGCAGTTCTTC.

A few counts support this clone. The chain links TRBV6-1 to TRBJ1-1, with D perhaps matching TRBD1 (5 bases). There are 13 residues in the CDR3. V lost 6 bases to trimming and J lost 3 bases, with 11 bases between them. The V gene's germline CDR1 is MNHNS and CDR2 SASEGT. CDR3 sequence (DNA): TGTGCCAGCAGCGCTACAGGTTACACTGAAGCTTTCTTT. This sequence encodes CASSATGYTEAFF.

This clone was seen a few times. This chain joins TRBV27 and TRBJ2-1; a possible D gene is TRBD2 (5 bases). Germline CDR1 reads MNHEY; CDR2 reads SMNVEV (reference sequence). V was trimmed by 5 bases and J by 8 bases, leaving 25 bases between them. There are 17 residues in the CDR3. CDR3 residues: CASSLAQQRLYSDEQFF. The CDR3 coding sequence is TGTGCCAGCAGTCTCGCCCAGCAGAGACTATATAGCGATGAGCAGTTCTTC.

This clone occurred a few times. This rearrangement joins TRBV7-2 to TRBJ1-1, with 10 bases aligning to TRBD1. The CDR3 runs to 13 residues. Looked up from germline, CDR1 is SGHTA and CDR2 is FQGNSA. The trim removed 4 bases at V and 5 bases at J, leaving 1 base unmatched. The DNA for the CDR3 is TGTGCCAGCAGCTCGGACAGGGGGACTGAAGCTTTCTTT. This gives the protein CASSSDRGTEAFF.

This clone has a handful of counts. V is TRBV18 and J is TRBJ2-1, with 8 bases lining up with TRBD1. This CDR3 is 16 amino acids long. Germline trimming cut 3 bases from V and 9 bases from J; bases unmatched to any gene: 13. Germline CDR1 and CDR2: KGHSH and LQKENI. CDR3 amino acids: CASSPELRQGSGEQFF. CDR3 coding DNA: TGTGCCAGCTCACCTGAATTGCGACAGGGGAGTGGTGAGCAGTTCTTC.

CDR3 sequence (DNA): TGTGCCAGCAGCCGAGACAGATCCTCCGGGGAGCTGTTTTTT. Amino acid sequence: CASSRDRSSGELFF. The V gene is TRBV11-1, the J gene TRBJ2-2; maybe TRBD1 (5 bases). Trimming left V 5 bases short and J 6 bases short, with 13 bases between. Germline loops: CDR1 SGHAT, CDR2 FQDESV (reference sequence). CDR3 length: 14 residues.

This clone showed up just a few times. The V call is TRBV6-5, the J call TRBJ2-7, with D possibly being TRBD1 (7 bases). CDR1 and CDR2 from the germline V gene are MNHEY and SVGAGI. The CDR3 has 14 amino acids. Trimming stripped 6 bases from V and 2 bases from J, with 14 bases between. CDR3 sequence: CASREGADAYEQYF. The CDR3 DNA is TGTGCCAGCAGGGAGGGGGCGGACGCCTACGAGCAGTACTTC.

This rearrangement joins TRBV28 to TRBJ2-7, with D perhaps matching TRBD1 (6 bases). The CDR3 has 15 amino acids. V was trimmed by 4 bases and J by 0 bases, leaving 13 bases between them. Germline V gene sequence: CDR1 MDHEN, CDR2 SYDVKM. CDR3: CASSYQGPSSYEQYF. Written as DNA, the CDR3 is TGTGCCAGCAGTTACCAGGGGCCGTCCTCCTACGAGCAGTACTTC.

The chain carries TRBV30 and TRBJ1-5; D unresolved. Germline assignment: CDR1 GTSNPN and CDR2 SVGIG (reference sequence). The CDR3 runs 13 residues. Between the trimmed V and J ends, which lost 1 base and 5 bases, there was a span of 9 bases. CDR3 DNA sequence: TGTGCCTGGAGTGGGCACCCTGATCAGCCCCAGCATTTT. The encoded protein is CAWSGHPDQPQHF.

The rearrangement joins TRBV4-2 to TRBJ1-1; D gene uncertain. Germline loops: CDR1 LGHNA, CDR2 YNFKEQ. V was pared by 1 base and J by 0 bases, with 12 bases between. CDR3 size: 16 residues. The CDR3 DNA reads as TGTGCCAGCAGCCAAGCCCTCTCGACAATGAACACTGAAGCTTTCTTT. It codes for CASSQALSTMNTEAFF.

This clone appeared a few times. This sequence joins TRBV13 and TRBJ2-1; TRBD2 aligns across 16 bases. Germline V gives CDR1 PRHDT, CDR2 FYEKMQ (reference sequence). The trim removed 3 bases at V and 4 bases at J, leaving 12 bases unmatched. The CDR3 covers 20 residues. The CDR3 DNA sequence: TGTGCCAGCAGCTTGATGGGACTAGCGGGAGGGCCTGGGGAATACAATGAGCAGTTCTTC. It codes for CASSLMGLAGGPGEYNEQFF.

This clone was counted between two and nine times. This chain connects TRBV6-6 to TRBJ2-2, with 10 nucleotides matching TRBD1. This CDR3 contains 15 residues. The V gene end was trimmed by 7 bases and the J gene end by 6 bases; junction bases not matched to a gene: 8. Per the germline V gene, CDR1 is MNHNY and CDR2 is SVGAGI (reference sequence). The CDR3 bases are TGTGCCAGCATCCCGGGACAGGGGAGGCCCGGGGAGCTGTTTTTT. Translated, it gives CASIPGQGRPGELFF.

This clone occurred a few times. The CDR3 DNA reads TGTGCCAGCAGCCTCCGTCCCGGGACAGGGTTCAATGAGCAGTTCTTC. Translation gives CASSLRPGTGFNEQFF. The genes are TRBV14 and TRBJ2-1, with TRBD1 matching over 9 bases. The CDR3 covers 16 residues. The V gene's germline CDR1 is SGHDN and CDR2 FVKESK. V was pared by 4 bases and J by 6 bases, with 10 bases of the junction left unmatched.

The table lists this clone with a count of one. This chain joins TRBV28 and TRBJ1-1; TRBD1 aligns across 8 bases. The trim removed 4 bases at V and 5 bases at J, leaving 12 bases unmatched. CDR1 is MDHEN, CDR2 SYDVKM, per germline. The CDR3 length is 16 residues. The chain's CDR3 is CASSSPATGGRTEAFF. The CDR3, as DNA: TGTGCCAGCAGTTCCCCGGCCACAGGGGGAAGGACTGAAGCTTTCTTT. The full variable domain, in which reference TRBV28 and TRBJ1-1 provide the parts outside the CDR3, is DVKVTQSSRYLVKRTGEKVFLECVQDMDHENMFWYRQDPGLGLRLIYFSYDVKMKEKGDIPEGYSVSREKKERFSLILESASTNQTSMYLCASSSPATGGRTEAFFGQGTRLTVV.

This clone has only a few counts. The V gene is TRBV6-1, the J gene TRBJ2-1, with TRBD2 identical over 11 bases. The V segment lost 3 bases and the J segment 4 bases; nucleotides outside the gene matches: 8. Germline loops: CDR1 MNHNS, CDR2 SASEGT. The CDR3 extends over 17 amino acids. CDR3: CASSEGASSGRYNEQFF. For the CDR3, the DNA is TGTGCCAGCAGTGAGGGGGCCTCTAGCGGGAGGTACAATGAGCAGTTCTTC.

This clone has only a few counts. V usage is TRBV2 and J usage is TRBJ2-1; 9 nucleotides align to TRBD2. This CDR3 is 14 amino acids long. The germline gives CDR1 SNHLY, CDR2 FYNNEI. J gave up 4 bases and V 6 bases, and 4 bases lay outside the gene matches. This chain's CDR3 is CASRAGGLYNEQFF. CDR3 sequence (DNA): TGTGCCAGCAGGGCGGGAGGGCTTTACAATGAGCAGTTCTTC. Variable domain in full (rest from reference TRBV2 and TRBJ2-1): EPEVTQTPSHQVTQMGQEVILRCVPISNHLYFYWYRQILGQKVEFLVSFYNNEISEKSEIFDDQFSVERPDGSNFTLKIRSTKLEDSAMYFCASRAGGLYNEQFFGPGTRLTVL.

The J gene is TRBJ1-1, the V gene TRBV21-1; the D call in the table, TRBD1, was not verified against the DNA. TRBV21-1 is reported as a pseudogene. There are 13 residues in the CDR3. The CDR3 DNA is TGTGCCAGCAGCAAAGTTATCAGGGGAGAAGCTTTCTTT. Residues: CASSKVIRGEAFF.

This clone was recorded at least ten times. The chain employs TRBV7-9 and TRBJ1-5, with D hard to call. The CDR3 spans 13 residues. Trimming stripped 4 bases from V and 5 bases from J, with 9 bases between. Germline-derived CDR1 and CDR2 are SEHNR and FQNEAQ (reference sequence). The CDR3 DNA follows: TGTGCCAGCAGCTCGCGGTGGGATCAGCCCCAGCATTTT. Its translation: CASSSRWDQPQHF.

The chain is built from TRBV7-9 and TRBJ1-1; possibly TRBD1 for D (5 bases). CDR3 length: 16 residues. Trimming removed 1 base at V and 4 bases at J, with 16 bases between. The germline CDR1 and CDR2 sequences are SEHNR and FQNEAQ (reference sequence). The CDR3 region has the DNA TGTGCCAGCAGCTTAGTTATGGGATTAGGGGCCACTGAAGCTTTCTTT. Translation gives CASSLVMGLGATEAFF.